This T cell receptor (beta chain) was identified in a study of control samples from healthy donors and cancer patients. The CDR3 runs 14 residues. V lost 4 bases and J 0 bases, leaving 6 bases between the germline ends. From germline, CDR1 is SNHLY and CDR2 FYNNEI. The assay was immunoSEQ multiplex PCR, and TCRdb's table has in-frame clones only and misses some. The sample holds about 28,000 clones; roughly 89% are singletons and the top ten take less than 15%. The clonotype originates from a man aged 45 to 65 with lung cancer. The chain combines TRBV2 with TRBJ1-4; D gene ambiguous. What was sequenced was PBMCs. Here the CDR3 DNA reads TGTGCCAGCAGTGGGTCATCAACTAATGAAAAACTGTTTTTT. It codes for CASSGSSTNEKLFF.